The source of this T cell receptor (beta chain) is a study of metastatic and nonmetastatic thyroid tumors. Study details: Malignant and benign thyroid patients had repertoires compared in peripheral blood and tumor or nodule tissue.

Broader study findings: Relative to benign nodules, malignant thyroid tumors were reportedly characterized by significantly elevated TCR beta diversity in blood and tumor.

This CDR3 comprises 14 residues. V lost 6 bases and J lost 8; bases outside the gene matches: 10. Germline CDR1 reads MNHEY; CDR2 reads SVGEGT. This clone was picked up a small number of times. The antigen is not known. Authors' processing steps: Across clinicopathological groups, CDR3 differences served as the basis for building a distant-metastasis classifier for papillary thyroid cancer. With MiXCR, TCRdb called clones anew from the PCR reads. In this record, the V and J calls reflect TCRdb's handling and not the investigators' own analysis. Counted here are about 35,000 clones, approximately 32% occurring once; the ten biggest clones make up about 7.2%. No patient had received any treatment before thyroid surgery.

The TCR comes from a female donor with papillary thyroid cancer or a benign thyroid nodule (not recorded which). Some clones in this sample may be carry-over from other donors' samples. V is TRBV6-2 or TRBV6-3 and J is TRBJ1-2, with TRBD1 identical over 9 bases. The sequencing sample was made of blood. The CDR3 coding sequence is TGTGCCAGCAGCGCCGGGACAGGGCAAGGGGGCTACACCTTC. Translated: CASSAGTGQGGYTF.